This T cell receptor (beta chain) emerged from a study of cytomegalovirus exposure and HLA in healthy donors. Overall study context: Unique TCRs numbering roughly 85 million, obtained from HLA-typed donors, made up an early data release.

As concerns this clone: Its antigen is still unknown.

Study results and limitations: Investigators reported approximately 150 TCR beta chains as tied to cytomegalovirus. Later analysis associated a missense DCLRE1C variant with TCR beta V- and J-gene trimming.

Primers included in the PCR were 60 Vbeta and 13 Jbeta primers. Clones were read by immunoSEQ multiplex PCR, and TCRdb kept only the in-frame ones, dropping some. This sample has roughly 200,000 clones, with over 80% found just once. While unrecorded immune exposures were likely, the donors were nominally healthy when sampled. Germline CDR1 is SGHTS and CDR2 is YDEGEE. V lost 2 bases and J lost 0, with 18 bases in between. The CDR3 spans 18 residues. The sample consisted of PBMCs. The chain uses TRBV5-8 and TRBJ1-3; D might be TRBD1 (6 bases). This receptor was identified in a young man in good health and CMV-seronegative. The DNA of the CDR3 is TGTGCCAGCAGCTTCGTCTGGGGAGAAGGGGGCTCTGGAAACACCATATATTTT. Translating gives CASSFVWGEGGSGNTIYF.